Each of the 24 T cell receptor beta chains below was sequenced from the same sample in a study of cytomegalovirus exposure and HLA in healthy donors. Vbeta (60) and Jbeta (13) primers were used in the PCR. Some clones are missing from TCRdb's copy, which holds only in-frame ones; the method was immunoSEQ multiplex PCR. The sample lists about 59,000 clones; roughly four fifths were seen once. Material: PBMCs. The receptors here all came from a human donor in good health.

The J gene is TRBJ1-1, the V gene TRBV2; no clear D gene. V lost 7 bases and J lost 0, with 9 bases in between. Germline values: CDR1 SNHLY, CDR2 FYNNEI. The CDR3 is 13 amino acids. The CDR3 loop is CASNIKLNTEAFF. The CDR3 DNA is TGTGCCAGCAACATAAAACTGAACACTGAAGCTTTCTTT.

The chain couples TRBV5-4 to TRBJ2-5; TRBD1 might be the D (5 bases). Trimming cost V 5 bases and J 0 bases, with 14 bases left between them. Germline V gene data show CDR1 as SGHNT and CDR2 as YYREEE (reference sequence). This CDR3 contains 15 residues. The chain's CDR3 is CASRQDIGYQETQYF. The DNA of the CDR3 is TGTGCCAGCAGACAGGACATAGGATACCAAGAGACCCAGTACTTC.

Here the CDR3 reads CASSLGYQETQYF. CDR3 sequence (DNA): TGCGCCAGCTCACTAGGGTACCAAGAGACCCAGTACTTC. The rearrangement uses TRBV5-1 and TRBJ2-5; D is possibly TRBD2 (5 bases). V was shortened by 7 bases and J by 0 bases, with 10 bases between the two germline ends. This CDR3 comprises 13 residues. The germline V gene has CDR1 SGHRS and CDR2 YFSETQ. Variable domain in full (rest from reference TRBV5-1 and TRBJ2-5): KAGVTQTPRYLIKTRGQQVTLSCSPISGHRSVSWYQQTPGQGLQFLFEYFSETQRNKGNFPGRFSGRQFSNSRSEMNVSTLELGDSALYLCASSLGYQETQYFGPGTRLLVL.

In the case of this clone: The same CDR3 can be traced to other DNA sequences in this sample. This rearrangement joins TRBV5-6 to TRBJ1-3; the match to TRBD1 covers 7 bases. Germline assignment: CDR1 SGHDT and CDR2 YYEEEE. V dropped 5 bases and J dropped 0; count of bases not matched to a gene: 5. The CDR3 extends over 15 amino acids. The CDR3 sequence: CASSRTGLSGNTIYF. In DNA form, the CDR3 reads TGTGCCAGCAGTCGGACAGGACTCTCTGGAAACACCATATATTTT.

The rearrangement links TRBV4-2 to TRBJ2-5; unclear D gene. Trimming shortened V by 1 base and J by 2 bases, and 11 bases separated the two germline ends. Germline CDR1 and CDR2: LGHNA and YNFKEQ. The CDR3 is 15 residues long. For the CDR3, the DNA is TGTGCCAGCAGCCAAGGAGTAACAGCACAAGAGACCCAGTACTTC. This codes for CASSQGVTAQETQYF.

The chain employs TRBV7-8 and TRBJ2-7; a weak D match, TRBD2 (5 bases). CDR3 size: 13 residues. V was trimmed by 5 bases and J by 4 bases, leaving 12 bases between them. In germline, CDR1 is SGHVS, CDR2 FQNEAQ. This chain's CDR3 is CASSLSPGYEQYF. The CDR3 nucleotides are TGTGCCAGCAGCCTGAGTCCGGGATACGAGCAGTACTTC.

The rearrangement uses TRBV27 and TRBJ1-2; 7 positions match TRBD1. Germline CDR1 reads MNHEY; CDR2 reads SMNVEV (reference sequence). This CDR3 spans 16 amino acids. J was trimmed by 1 base and V by 4 bases; bases with no gene match: 9. Written as DNA, the CDR3 is TGTGCCAGCAGTTACTCAACAGGGGAGATTAACTATGGCTACACCTTC. Protein sequence: CASSYSTGEINYGYTF.

This sequence joins TRBV28 and TRBJ2-1, with D tentatively TRBD2 (5 bases). The CDR3 spans 13 residues. CDR1 and CDR2 (germline): MDHEN, SYDVKM. V was cut by 7 bases and J by 9 bases, with 16 bases left in between. The CDR3 loop is CASISTGSREQFF. In DNA, the CDR3 is TGTGCCAGCATTTCGACGGGGTCTCGTGAGCAGTTCTTC.

The V call is TRBV7-9, the J call TRBJ1-4; 7 bases line up with TRBD1. V gave up 5 bases and J gave up 3 bases; unmatched junction bases: 6. Germline CDR1 SEHNR, CDR2 FQNEAQ (reference sequence). CDR3 length equals 15 residues. The CDR3 nucleotides are TGTGCCAGCAGCCGCCTACAGGGGTCTAATGAAAAACTGTTTTTT. This encodes CASSRLQGSNEKLFF.

The rearrangement uses TRBV30 and TRBJ2-1; no clear D gene. Trimming took 0 bases from V and 10 from J, leaving 7 bases between them. Per the germline V gene, CDR1 is GTSNPN and CDR2 is SVGIG (reference sequence). This CDR3 is built from 11 residues. The CDR3 bases are TGTGCCTGGAGTGTATCTCAGGAGCAGTTCTTC. Its translation is CAWSVSQEQFF. The variable domain in full, completed from reference TRBV30 and TRBJ2-1, reads SQTIHQWPATLVQPVGSPLSLECTVEGTSNPNLYWYRQAAGRGLQLLFYSVGIGQISSEVPQNLSASRPQDRQFILSSKKLLLSDSGFYLCAWSVSQEQFFGPGTRLTVL.

J is TRBJ1-5 and V is TRBV5-5, with D hard to call. Germline CDR1 is SGHKS and CDR2 is YYEKEE (reference sequence). Deletions cut 4 bases from V and 4 bases from J, with 9 bases between. This CDR3 is 13 amino acids long. Here the CDR3 DNA reads TGTGCCAGCAGCCCTGGAGCAAATCAGCCCCAGCATTTT. It is translated as CASSPGANQPQHF. The complete variable domain, with remaining parts taken from reference TRBV5-5 and TRBJ1-5, reads DAGVTQSPTHLIKTRGQQVTLRCSPISGHKSVSWYQQVLGQGPQFIFQYYEKEERGRGNFPDRFSARQFPNYSSELNVNALLLGDSALYLCASSPGANQPQHFGDGTRLSIL.

The chain couples TRBV7-2 to TRBJ2-7, with D possibly being TRBD1 (6 bases). Germline V lookup: CDR1 SGHTA, CDR2 FQGNSA. This CDR3 spans 15 amino acids. The V end lost 2 bases, the J end lost 0 bases, and 11 bases lay between the germline ends. CDR3 amino acids: CASSLWDMSSYEQYF. The DNA for the CDR3 is TGTGCCAGCAGCTTATGGGACATGAGCTCCTACGAGCAGTACTTC.

The chain employs TRBV25-1 and TRBJ1-4; 9 nucleotides line up with TRBD1. After removal of 5 bases from V and 7 bases from J, the junction contained 17 bases not matched to a gene. In germline, CDR1 is MGHDK, CDR2 SYGVNS. CDR3 size: 18 residues. The CDR3 nucleotides are TGTGCCAGCAGTCGGCCGGGACAGGGAATAGGAAGCGGTGAAAAACTGTTTTTT. This sequence encodes CASSRPGQGIGSGEKLFF.

The chain couples TRBV30 to TRBJ2-1; TRBD1 aligns across 9 bases. Germline values: CDR1 GTSNPN, CDR2 SVGIG (reference sequence). The CDR3 extends over 13 amino acids. The trim removed 5 bases at V and 6 bases at J, leaving 5 bases unmatched. The CDR3 loop is CAWEGQGFNEQFF. CDR3 nucleotides: TGTGCCTGGGAAGGACAGGGGTTCAATGAGCAGTTCTTC.

The chain is built from TRBV27 and TRBJ2-3; 7 bases align to TRBD2. After removal of 2 bases from V and 0 bases from J, the junction contained 8 bases not matched to a gene. CDR1 and CDR2 (germline): MNHEY, SMNVEV (reference sequence). The CDR3 totals 17 residues. The CDR3 spells CASSLGGSGSSTDTQYF. CDR3 DNA sequence: TGTGCCAGCAGTTTAGGCGGGAGTGGATCTAGCACAGATACGCAGTATTTT.

V gene TRBV28 combines with J gene TRBJ1-2; D gene uncertain. Per germline, CDR1 MDHEN and CDR2 SYDVKM. The CDR3 spans 13 residues. V gave up 3 bases and J gave up 3 bases, with 8 bases separating them. The CDR3: CASSFDGYYGYTF. The CDR3 DNA sequence: TGTGCCAGCAGTTTTGACGGGTACTATGGCTACACCTTC.

As for this clone: The same CDR3 is also encoded by other DNA sequences in this sample. The CDR3 sequence: CASSPGGQGRSYEQYF. Here the CDR3 DNA reads TGTGCCAGCAGCCCTGGAGGACAGGGGAGGTCCTACGAGCAGTACTTC. The chain couples TRBV7-2 to TRBJ2-7; the match to TRBD1 covers 9 bases. J lost 1 base, V lost 5 bases, and 9 bases had no gene match. This CDR3 comprises 16 residues. CDR1 is SGHTA and CDR2 is FQGNSA in the germline V gene. The variable domain in full, with the rest retrieved from reference TRBV7-2 and TRBJ2-7, is GAGVSQSPSNKVTEKGKDVELRCDPISGHTALYWYRQSLGQGLEFLIYFQGNSAPDKSGLPSDRFSAERTGGSVSTLTIQRTQQEDSAVYLCASSPGGQGRSYEQYFGPGTRLTVT.

This chain links TRBV5-6 with TRBJ2-2; 11 bases align to TRBD1. Germline V gene sequence: CDR1 SGHDT, CDR2 YYEEEE. CDR3 length: 16 amino acids. Trimming took 4 bases from V and 2 from J; bases not matched to a gene: 4. The CDR3 DNA reads as TGTGCCAGCAGCCAAGGGACAGGGGGAAACACCGGGGAGCTGTTTTTT. This translates into CASSQGTGGNTGELFF.

The chain joins TRBV11-3 to TRBJ2-1, with TRBD1 as a possible D gene (5 bases). CDR1 and CDR2 from the germline V gene are SGHNT and YENEEA. Trimming pared 0 bases from V and 6 bases from J, leaving 15 bases between. This CDR3 has 16 amino acids. The CDR3, as DNA: TGTGCCAGCAGCTTAGATCACGACAGTAGGCCCAATGAGCAGTTCTTC. This gives the protein CASSLDHDSRPNEQFF.

This chain connects TRBV6-6 to TRBJ1-4; tentatively, D is TRBD1 (5 bases). The V end lost 8 bases, the J end lost 8 bases, and 12 bases lay between the germline ends. This CDR3 is 12 amino acids long. Germline CDR1 reads MNHNY; CDR2 reads SVGAGI (reference sequence). The CDR3 protein is CASRGGAEKLFF. DNA of the CDR3: TGTGCCAGCCGGGGGGGAGCGGAAAAACTGTTTTTT.

V gene TRBV7-9 combines with J gene TRBJ1-1, with a tentative D call TRBD1 (5 bases). The CDR3 spans 13 residues. Looked up from germline, CDR1 is SEHNR and CDR2 is FQNEAQ (reference sequence). Between the trimmed V and J ends, which lost 6 bases and 8 bases, there was a span of 16 bases. In DNA form, the CDR3 reads TGTGCCAGCAGAGGACCAGGGCTCAGAGAAGCTTTCTTT. Protein: CASRGPGLREAFF.

This clone turned up a few times. The V gene is TRBV6-1, the J gene TRBJ2-7; possible D gene TRBD2, 5 bases. The CDR3 runs 14 residues. Germline-derived CDR1 and CDR2 are MNHNS and SASEGT. Trimming removed 10 bases at V and 2 bases at J, with 18 bases between. CDR3 coding DNA: TGTGCCACCGGAGAGCTGCCGGGGACCTACGAGCAGTACTTC. Protein product: CATGELPGTYEQYF.

This chain connects TRBV7-8 to TRBJ2-5; 7 bases match TRBD2. Germline V CDR1 and CDR2: SGHVS, FQNEAQ. CDR3 length: 15 residues. V lost 5 bases, J lost 5 bases, and 11 bases stayed unmatched. In DNA form, the CDR3 reads TGTGCCAGCAGCAAACTAGCGCGGGAGCGGGAGACCCAGTACTTC. Amino acids: CASSKLARERETQYF.

The genes are TRBV30 and TRBJ1-5, with TRBD1 as a possible D gene (5 bases). With 5 bases removed from V and 2 bases from J, the gap between germline ends came to 19 bases. Germline V gene sequence: CDR1 GTSNPN, CDR2 SVGIG (reference sequence). The CDR3 is 16 residues long. CDR3 DNA sequence: TGTGCCTGGGGGGGGAGGGGCGGGTTCGGCAATCAGCCCCAGCATTTT. Translating gives CAWGGRGGFGNQPQHF.